The clone carrying this T cell receptor (beta chain) has a handful of counts. Its target is unknown. These data originate in a study of T cell repertoires in cytomegalovirus infection. Study context: The authors used CMV epitopes that were HLA-C-restricted (recently identified) and HLA-B-restricted (well studied). CMV infection plus the matching HLA type was flagged by public TCR beta signatures. Overall study findings and caveats: There were HLA-C-restricted CMV-specific TCR beta clonotypes dominating the ex vivo response. CMV carriers having the relevant HLA were flagged by cumulative public TCR beta family frequency.

CDR1 is MNHEY and CDR2 is SVGAGI in the germline V gene. CDR3 length equals 15 residues. The junction had 8 bases not matched to a gene; V was cut back by 4 bases and J by 2 bases. TCRdb ran MiXCR on the reads and lists one entry per CDR3 protein. The data show about 900,000 distinct CDR3 sequences, approximately 33% seen once. The sample in question was cultured CD8+ T cells from PBMCs, obtained from culture after CMV antigen stimulation. The clonotype comes from a human donor in good health (CMV status not recorded). Some clones in this sample may be carry-over from other donors' samples. V is TRBV6-5 and J is TRBJ2-7, with 7 nucleotides matching TRBD1. CDR3 in DNA: TGTGCCAGCAGTTCCCTCAGGGGGTTCACCTACGAGCAGTACTTC. Its translation: CASSSLRGFTYEQYF.